These 26 T cell receptor beta chains share one sample of origin, sequenced in a study of T-cell memory formation after mild COVID-19. From the 5' RACE reads, TCRdb called clonotypes with MiXCR, one entry per CDR3 protein. The sample has roughly 150,000 distinct CDR3 sequences; 10% to 15% are singletons. Source material: PBMCs or a T cell subset sorted from them (not recorded which). These receptors were obtained from a man aged 18 to 30 who had mild COVID-19 (a few samples of this study predate the infection). Cell type and time point are not known.

The chain employs TRBV5-1 and TRBJ2-3; possible D gene TRBD1, 5 bases. Trimming pared 6 bases from V and 2 bases from J, leaving 13 bases between. Per the germline V gene, CDR1 is SGHRS and CDR2 is YFSETQ. This CDR3 has 14 amino acids. The CDR3 loop is CASTTIGATDTQYF. The CDR3 nucleotides read TGCGCCAGCACCACGATAGGGGCCACAGATACGCAGTATTTT.

This clonotype was detected only a few times. J is TRBJ2-5 and V is TRBV18; 7 bases are a match to TRBD1. Germline assignment: CDR1 KGHSH and CDR2 LQKENI. V shed 6 bases and J 5 bases; nucleotides not matched to a gene: 12. There are 15 residues in the CDR3. For the CDR3, the DNA is TGTGCCAGCTCCACCCGGACAGGAGTGTCGGAGACCCAGTACTTC. Protein product: CASSTRTGVSETQYF.

CDR3 DNA: TGCGCCAGCAGCTTCTATGGACAGCAAGAGACCCAGTACTTC. Protein sequence: CASSFYGQQETQYF. The rearrangement links TRBV5-1 to TRBJ2-5; D is possibly TRBD1 (6 bases). Germline loops: CDR1 SGHRS, CDR2 YFSETQ. The CDR3 has 14 amino acids. Trimming shortened V by 2 bases and J by 2 bases, and 10 bases separated the two germline ends. The full variable domain, rest sourced from reference TRBV5-1 and TRBJ2-5, is KAGVTQTPRYLIKTRGQQVTLSCSPISGHRSVSWYQQTPGQGLQFLFEYFSETQRNKGNFPGRFSGRQFSNSRSEMNVSTLELGDSALYLCASSFYGQQETQYFGPGTRLLVL.

This chain connects TRBV28 to TRBJ2-7; D is possibly TRBD2 (7 bases). The ends were cut back, 6 bases at V and 1 base at J, with 13 bases in the middle. Germline V CDR1 and CDR2: MDHEN, SYDVKM. The CDR3 spans 14 residues. The CDR3 loop is CASSLGGASYEQYV. The CDR3 region has the DNA TGTGCCAGCAGCCTGGGGGGGGCTTCCTACGAGCAGTACGTC.

This clonotype occurred a few times. The chain is built from TRBV20-1 and TRBJ2-5; 9 nucleotides line up with TRBD2. This CDR3 contains 15 residues. The V and J ends lost 8 bases and 2 bases, in that order; junction bases with no gene match: 12. Germline V gene lookup returns CDR1 DFQATT and CDR2 SNEGSKA (reference sequence). The CDR3 reads CSYSHARGGQETQYF. CDR3 DNA sequence: TGCAGTTACTCACACGCGCGGGGGGGGCAAGAGACCCAGTACTTC.

This clonotype has more than one count but fewer than ten. The chain is built from TRBV7-3 and TRBJ2-3, with unresolved D. The germline V gene has CDR1 SGHTA and CDR2 FQGTGA. The CDR3 extends over 13 amino acids. Trimming took 5 bases from V and 2 from J, leaving 8 bases between them. In DNA form, the CDR3 reads TGTGCCAGCAGCCCGCAACACACAGATACGCAGTATTTT. This gives the protein CASSPQHTDTQYF.

CDR3 coding DNA: TGTGCCAGCAGCTCCCCTTCGAGGGCCATAGATACGCAGTATTTT. Amino acid sequence: CASSSPSRAIDTQYF. The chain uses TRBV7-9 and TRBJ2-3; D may be TRBD2 (5 bases). CDR3 length equals 15 residues. The germline V and J ends were trimmed by 4 bases and 5 bases, with 16 bases remaining between them. Germline-derived CDR1 and CDR2 are SEHNR and FQNEAQ (reference sequence).

The chain is built from TRBV27 and TRBJ1-1; D unclear. V was trimmed by 7 bases and J by 3 bases, leaving 24 bases between them. In germline, CDR1 is MNHEY, CDR2 SMNVEV (reference sequence). This CDR3 is 17 amino acids long. The CDR3 loop reads CASIDRPTREGHTEAFF. The CDR3 DNA reads TGTGCCAGCATCGACCGACCGACCCGGGAGGGCCACACTGAAGCTTTCTTT.

The table lists this clonotype with a few counts. The chain links TRBV10-2 to TRBJ2-7; D is ambiguous. Germline V lookup: CDR1 WSHSY, CDR2 SAAADI. This CDR3 comprises 14 residues. The germline V and J ends were trimmed by 1 base and 5 bases, with 12 bases remaining between them. CDR3 loop: CASSEYSYDDEQYF. The CDR3 coding sequence is TGCGCCAGCAGTGAGTATTCCTACGACGACGAGCAGTACTTC.

In nucleotides, the CDR3 is TGTGCCAGCAGTGACGGACTAGCGGGGCCAGATACGCAGTATTTT. Translation: CASSDGLAGPDTQYF. The V gene is TRBV6-6, the J gene TRBJ2-3; 12 bases are a match to TRBD2. J gave up 4 bases and V 5 bases, and 4 bases lay outside the gene matches. This CDR3 has 15 residues. From germline, CDR1 is MNHNY and CDR2 SVGAGI (reference sequence).

Worth noting for this clonotype: One end of the junction fails to match germline, which may point to a read error. The V gene is TRBV6-5, the J gene TRBJ2-3; 10 positions match TRBD1. The CDR3 contains 12 residues. The germline CDR1 and CDR2 sequences are MNHEY and SVGAGI. The CDR3 DNA reads TGTGCCAGCAGTTACCGACAGGGGGCTTTTCATTTT. This translates into CASSYRQGAFHF.

There are many counts of this clonotype. The chain combines TRBV7-9 with TRBJ2-7, with D possibly being TRBD1 (6 bases). Germline CDR1 reads SEHNR; CDR2 reads FQNEAQ (reference sequence). V lost 3 bases, J lost 3 bases, and 9 bases lay in between. This CDR3 contains 13 residues. CDR3 region: CASSFRGGYEQYF. CDR3 nucleotide sequence: TGTGCCAGCAGCTTCAGGGGTGGCTACGAGCAGTACTTC.

This clonotype was detected only a few times. This sequence joins TRBV28 and TRBJ2-1; TRBD1 or TRBD2 may be the D gene (6 bases each). The CDR3 extends over 14 amino acids. V lost 4 bases and J lost 8, with 15 bases in between. Per the germline V gene, CDR1 is MDHEN and CDR2 is SYDVKM. In DNA form, the CDR3 reads TGTGCCAGCAGTTCCGGCGGGACAACGGATGAGCAGTTCTTC. This sequence encodes CASSSGGTTDEQFF.

This clonotype showed up many times. This sequence joins TRBV12-3 or TRBV12-4 and TRBJ2-1, with 8 positions matching TRBD1. The CDR3 runs to 15 residues. V shed 5 bases and J 9 bases; nucleotides not matched to a gene: 12. CDR3 residues: CASSLTGAPPLEQFF. In nucleotides, the CDR3 is TGTGCCAGCAGTCTGACAGGGGCGCCCCCCCTTGAGCAGTTCTTC.

V is TRBV28 and J is TRBJ1-1; 10 bases line up with TRBD1. Germline-derived CDR1 and CDR2 are MDHEN and SYDVKM. J lost 2 bases, V lost 6 bases, and 9 bases had no gene match. The CDR3 is made up of 16 amino acids. The DNA for the CDR3 is TGTGCCAGCAGAATAGGGGGGACAGGGGACAACACTGAAGCTTTCTTT. Its protein is CASRIGGTGDNTEAFF.

The rearrangement links TRBV7-2 to TRBJ2-7; possible D gene TRBD2, 6 bases. The length of the CDR3 is 14 residues. V was cut by 4 bases and J by 0 bases, with 10 bases left in between. Germline loops: CDR1 SGHTA, CDR2 FQGNSA. CDR3 protein: CASSSTSNSYEQYF. The CDR3 DNA follows: TGTGCCAGCAGCTCCACTAGCAACTCCTACGAGCAGTACTTC.

This clonotype was found a few times. The chain uses TRBV5-1 and TRBJ1-2; 7 bases map to TRBD1. CDR1 SGHRS and CDR2 YFSETQ come from the germline V gene. The CDR3 has 13 amino acids. J lost 8 bases, V lost 4 bases, and 8 bases had no gene match. CDR3 sequence (DNA): TGCGCCAGCAGCCCCGACAGGGATCAAGGCTACACCTTC. It yields the protein CASSPDRDQGYTF. Full variable domain (missing parts from reference TRBV5-1 and TRBJ1-2): KAGVTQTPRYLIKTRGQQVTLSCSPISGHRSVSWYQQTPGQGLQFLFEYFSETQRNKGNFPGRFSGRQFSNSRSEMNVSTLELGDSALYLCASSPDRDQGYTFGSGTRLTVV.

This clonotype appeared a few times. This chain uses TRBV24-1 with TRBJ2-2; D gene unclear. Germline CDR1 KGHDR, CDR2 SFDVKD. The CDR3 extends over 15 amino acids. V lost 3 bases and J 3 bases, leaving 10 bases between the germline ends. CDR3 protein: CATSDASRDTGELFF. CDR3 bases: TGTGCCACCAGTGATGCCTCAAGGGACACCGGGGAGCTGTTTTTT.

The chain is built from TRBV20-1 and TRBJ2-5; perhaps D is TRBD1 or TRBD2 (6 bases each). The V end lost 8 bases, the J end lost 0 bases, and 13 bases lay between the germline ends. Germline V gene data show CDR1 as DFQATT and CDR2 as SNEGSKA (reference sequence). The CDR3 is 13 residues long. The CDR3 is CSPKGEDQETQYF. The CDR3 DNA reads as TGCAGTCCCAAGGGGGAGGACCAAGAGACCCAGTACTTC.

There are a few counts of this clonotype. The chain links TRBV6-6 to TRBJ2-2; 10 bases agree with TRBD1. The V and J ends lost 5 bases and 5 bases, in that order; junction bases with no gene match: 2. The CDR3 extends over 14 amino acids. Germline V gene sequence: CDR1 MNHNY, CDR2 SVGAGI (reference sequence). The CDR3 DNA sequence: TGTGCCAGCAGTAAGGACAGGGGGACCGGGGAGCTGTTTTTT. This sequence encodes CASSKDRGTGELFF.

This clonotype has a handful of counts. The chain combines TRBV4-1 with TRBJ2-5, with D unclear. Trimming took off 4 bases at V and 7 bases at J, with 10 bases between the two ends. Germline CDR1 and CDR2: MGHRA and YSYEKL. CDR3 length: 12 residues. CDR3 region: CASSPFGVTQYF. DNA of the CDR3: TGCGCCAGCAGCCCGTTCGGTGTGACCCAGTACTTC.

There are a few counts of this clonotype. The J gene is TRBJ2-7, the V gene TRBV3-1; 9 bases are a match to TRBD2. CDR3 length: 14 amino acids. Germline CDR1 LGHDT, CDR2 YNNKEL (reference sequence). V was pared by 3 bases and J by 2 bases, with 2 bases of the junction left unmatched. This chain's CDR3 is CASSQLAGTYEQYF. In DNA, the CDR3 is TGTGCCAGCAGCCAGCTAGCGGGGACCTACGAGCAGTACTTC.

This clonotype has just a few counts. The gene calls are TRBV20-1 and TRBJ1-4; D remains unclear. The CDR3 is made up of 15 amino acids. Trimming removed 0 bases from V and 3 bases from J, with 11 bases in between. Germline CDR1 and CDR2: DFQATT and SNEGSKA (reference sequence). CDR3 in amino acids: CSARETSGPNEKLFF. Here the CDR3 DNA reads TGCAGTGCTAGAGAGACTTCAGGCCCTAATGAAAAACTGTTTTTT.

This clonotype occurred a few times. The rearrangement links TRBV7-3 to TRBJ2-2; 7 bases fit TRBD2. The CDR3 spans 14 residues. V lost 8 bases to trimming and J lost 6 bases; unmatched junction nucleotides: 9. Germline V lookup: CDR1 SGHTA, CDR2 FQGTGA. The CDR3 nucleotides are TGTGCCAGCGGTCCCGGGGGGTTCGCCGGGGAGCTGTTTTTT. Protein: CASGPGGFAGELFF.

The chain couples TRBV25-1 to TRBJ2-2; D remains ambiguous. The CDR3 has 15 amino acids. V shed 0 bases and J shed 0 bases, with 5 bases lying between them. Germline assignment: CDR1 MGHDK and CDR2 SYGVNS. The CDR3 nucleotides read TGTGCCAGCAGTGAATATTCAGCGAACACCGGGGAGCTGTTTTTT. Protein sequence: CASSEYSANTGELFF.

This clonotype was detected only a few times. This chain links TRBV7-2 with TRBJ2-1; no definite D call. The length of the CDR3 is 13 residues. In germline, CDR1 is SGHTA, CDR2 FQGNSA. Deletions cut 4 bases from V and 4 bases from J, with 8 bases between. As DNA, the CDR3 is TGTGCCAGCAGCTCCCGACTGTACAATGAGCAGTTCTTC. It is translated as CASSSRLYNEQFF.